This T cell receptor (beta chain) was obtained from a study of response to subunit inactivated influenza vaccine. One entry per CDR3 protein, called by TCRdb with MiXCR from the RT-PCR reads. The table lists 600,000 to 700,000 distinct CDR3 sequences, 11% to 15% of them singletons. This clonotype has more than one count but fewer than ten. Its antigen is not identified. Trimming left V 3 bases short and J 1 base short, with 11 bases between. From germline, CDR1 is KGHDR and CDR2 SFDVKD. This CDR3 spans 16 amino acids. Study-wide results and caveats: It was the authors' suggestion that each seasonal influenza vaccination recruits few new T cells.

This TCR derives from a man aged 50 to 59 who received an inactivated influenza vaccine. This chain uses TRBV24-1 with TRBJ2-2; D assignment may be TRBD1 or TRBD2 (5 bases each). This material consisted of PBMCs from blood, taken approximately 15 days before vaccination. CDR3 sequence: CATSDPGTLNTGELFF. The CDR3, as DNA: TGTGCCACCAGTGATCCCGGGACCCTGAACACCGGGGAGCTGTTTTTT.